This entry describes one T cell receptor beta chain. The CDR3 has 14 residues. Deletions cut 7 bases from V and 4 bases from J, with 17 bases between. The germline V gene has CDR1 MNHEY and CDR2 SVGAGI. The data originate from a study of T cell repertoires in ileal Crohn's disease. TCRdb's copy holds only in-frame clones and misses some; the assay was immunoSEQ multiplex PCR. The table lists more than 5,500 clones, approximately 75% of them singletons. Sequenced material: ileal tissue. The chain employs TRBV6-5 and TRBJ2-7; perhaps TRBD2 as D (7 bases). The source is an adult with Crohn's disease. CDR3: CASTSPGGPYEQYF. CDR3 coding DNA: TGTGCCAGCACCTCCCCCGGGGGGCCATACGAGCAGTACTTC.